What follows are 32 T cell receptor beta chains derived from one specimen sequenced in a study of T cells after yellow fever vaccination. TCRdb re-analysed the 5' RACE reads in MiXCR, keeping a single row per CDR3 protein. Here the sample spans some 400,000 distinct CDR3 sequences, approximately 19% being singletons. The sample consisted of PBMCs, taken before the yellow fever booster vaccination. The receptor source for this set is a man younger than 35 who received the YFV17D yellow fever vaccine.

V and J are TRBV6-6 and TRBJ1-2; maybe TRBD1 (5 bases). The CDR3 contains 16 residues. V lost 6 bases and J 0 bases, leaving 17 bases between the germline ends. In germline, CDR1 is MNHNY, CDR2 SVGAGI (reference sequence). The CDR3 loop is CASSPREGLTNYGYTF. CDR3 DNA: TGTGCCAGCAGCCCCCGGGAGGGACTCACTAACTATGGCTACACCTTC.

This clonotype has only a few counts. The chain joins TRBV18 to TRBJ2-7; a weak D match, TRBD1 (6 bases). Germline V gives CDR1 KGHSH, CDR2 LQKENI. This CDR3 spans 12 amino acids. The V and J ends lost 3 bases and 5 bases respectively, with 8 bases between them. Written as DNA, the CDR3 is TGTGCCAGCTCACCGACAGGAAACGAGCAGTACTTC. It yields the protein CASSPTGNEQYF.

The V gene is TRBV20-1, the J gene TRBJ2-5, with 8 bases that match TRBD2. Trimming cost V 1 base and J 1 base; bases outside gene matches: 5. The V gene's germline CDR1 is DFQATT and CDR2 SNEGSKA (reference sequence). CDR3 size: 15 residues. Here the CDR3 reads CSARVAGGIQETQYF. CDR3 bases: TGCAGTGCTAGAGTTGCGGGGGGTATCCAAGAGACCCAGTACTTC.

Points on this clonotype: Mismatch with germline at one junction end may stem from a read error. The V call is TRBV12-3 or TRBV12-4, the J call TRBJ1-1; tentatively, D is TRBD1 (5 bases). CDR3 size: 13 residues. The CDR3 DNA reads as TGTGCCAGCAGTTTAGGTCAGGACACCGAAGCTTTCTTT. As protein: CASSLGQDTEAFF.

This clonotype was recorded many times. The chain combines TRBV29-1 with TRBJ1-1; D is perhaps TRBD1 (5 bases). Germline assignment: CDR1 SQVTM and CDR2 ANQGSEA. Trimming removed 4 bases from V and 11 bases from J, with 11 bases in between. The CDR3 consists of 10 residues. The CDR3 protein is CSVGSGDAFF. The CDR3 DNA sequence: TGCAGCGTTGGTTCGGGGGACGCTTTCTTT.

This clonotype showed up just a few times. This chain uses TRBV5-5 with TRBJ1-4; D is unresolved. The length of the CDR3 is 16 residues. V was pared by 0 bases and J by 0 bases, with 9 bases between. Germline assignment: CDR1 SGHKS and CDR2 YYEKEE (reference sequence). The DNA for the CDR3 is TGTGCCAGCAGCTTGGGACAACACTCAACTAATGAAAAACTGTTTTTT. Its protein is CASSLGQHSTNEKLFF.

On this clonotype: The junction departs from the called germline gene at one end, perhaps through a read error. The V call is TRBV7-9, the J call TRBJ2-7, with a possible D match to TRBD1 (5 bases). This CDR3 is built from 13 residues. Germline assignment: CDR1 SEHNR and CDR2 FQNEAQ (reference sequence). The CDR3 nucleotides are TGTGCCAGCAGCATGACAGCCCCGTCCGAGCTGTACTTC. This translates into CASSMTAPSELYF.

The chain has TRBV7-3 and TRBJ1-5; D not certain. Germline V lookup: CDR1 SGHTA, CDR2 FQGTGA. The CDR3 has 13 residues. V lost 2 bases to trimming and J lost 5 bases, with 7 bases between them. The CDR3 protein is CASSLGHDQPQHF. CDR3 nucleotide sequence: TGTGCCAGCAGCTTAGGTCACGATCAGCCCCAGCATTTT.

This clonotype came up a few times. The gene calls are TRBV29-1 and TRBJ2-4; the match to TRBD2 covers 8 bases. Germline V gene sequence: CDR1 SQVTM, CDR2 ANQGSEA. Trimming cost V 1 base and J 0 bases; bases outside gene matches: 8. The CDR3 loop spans 17 amino acids. CDR3 loop: CSVEVGGGGLAKNIQYF. In DNA form, the CDR3 reads TGCAGCGTTGAAGTGGGAGGCGGGGGGCTAGCCAAAAACATTCAGTACTTC.

This clonotype was recorded a few times. The chain has TRBV7-3 and TRBJ2-5; D unresolved. V was shortened by 4 bases and J by 8 bases, with 14 bases between the two germline ends. Germline V gives CDR1 SGHTA, CDR2 FQGTGA. The CDR3 is 13 amino acids. The CDR3 sequence: CASSSEPRNTQYF. The CDR3 DNA sequence: TGTGCCAGCAGCTCGGAACCGCGGAACACCCAGTACTTC.

This clonotype appeared a few times. The V call is TRBV7-2, the J call TRBJ2-2; D is unclear. In germline, CDR1 is SGHTA, CDR2 FQGNSA. V lost 5 bases, J lost 7 bases, and 5 bases lay in between. The CDR3 length is 11 residues. The CDR3 region has the DNA TGTGCCAGCAGCGGCATCGGGGAGCTGTTTTTT. Translating gives CASSGIGELFF.

The chain carries TRBV4-1 and TRBJ2-1; possibly TRBD2 for D (6 bases). CDR3 length equals 15 residues. Germline V CDR1 and CDR2: MGHRA, YSYEKL. V lost 1 base, J lost 4 bases, and 11 bases lay in between. The CDR3 reads CASSQGTSRYNEQFF. CDR3 sequence (DNA): TGCGCCAGCAGCCAAGGCACTAGCAGGTACAATGAGCAGTTCTTC.

The sample holds many counts of this clonotype. The chain uses TRBV5-1 and TRBJ2-5, with 13 bases that match TRBD2. CDR1 SGHRS and CDR2 YFSETQ come from the germline V gene. The J segment lost 1 base and the V segment lost 4 bases, leaving 4 bases of the junction unmatched. The CDR3 is 16 residues long. For the CDR3, the DNA is TGCGCCAGCAGCCCCGGGACTAGCGGGGCCCAAGAGACCCAGTACTTC. Protein product: CASSPGTSGAQETQYF.

The chain combines TRBV10-3 with TRBJ1-1, with 9 bases lining up with TRBD1. The CDR3 runs to 15 residues. The trim removed 4 bases at V and 1 base at J, leaving 4 bases unmatched. CDR1 ENHRY and CDR2 SYGVKD come from the germline V gene. CDR3: CAISGGTGRNTEAFF. CDR3 coding DNA: TGTGCCATCAGTGGGGGGACAGGGCGGAACACTGAAGCTTTCTTT.

The CDR3 DNA reads TGTGCCAGCAGCTCCTCCGGACAGCACTACGAGCAGTACTTC. Its protein is CASSSSGQHYEQYF. The V and J genes are TRBV7-9 and TRBJ2-7; TRBD1 is a possible D gene (6 bases). Germline assignment: CDR1 SEHNR and CDR2 FQNEAQ (reference sequence). V was pared by 4 bases and J by 3 bases, with 13 bases between. This CDR3 is built from 14 residues.

CDR3: CASSQAEGVNEKLFF. CDR3 nucleotides: TGTGCCAGCAGCCAAGCTGAAGGCGTCAATGAAAAACTGTTTTTT. The chain uses TRBV4-2 and TRBJ1-4; no definite D call. Per germline, CDR1 LGHNA and CDR2 YNFKEQ. The CDR3 has 15 amino acids. Trimming removed 1 base from V and 5 bases from J, with 11 bases in between.

In this sample, this clonotype turned up a few times. The chain has TRBV7-2 and TRBJ2-7; 9 bases fit TRBD1. The CDR3 covers 15 residues. Germline CDR1 reads SGHTA; CDR2 reads FQGNSA. After removal of 5 bases from V and 6 bases from J, the junction contained 11 bases not matched to a gene. The chain's CDR3 is CASSLESGTGTEQYF. The CDR3, as DNA: TGTGCCAGCAGCCTCGAGTCCGGGACAGGGACCGAGCAGTACTTC.

V gene TRBV7-2 combines with J gene TRBJ2-7, with D tentatively TRBD2 (6 bases). V was pared by 5 bases and J by 4 bases, with 12 bases between. The CDR3 is 13 residues long. Germline values: CDR1 SGHTA, CDR2 FQGNSA. CDR3 sequence: CASSRRGSYEQYV. Written as DNA, the CDR3 is TGTGCCAGCAGCCGACGGGGGAGTTACGAGCAGTACGTC.

This chain uses TRBV6-5 with TRBJ1-6, with D hard to call. Germline V gene sequence: CDR1 MNHEY, CDR2 SVGAGI. The CDR3 is 14 residues long. Deletions cut 6 bases from V and 7 bases from J, with 13 bases between. The CDR3 DNA reads TGTGCCAGCAGGGGGATCTCGAGGAATTCACCCCTCCACTTT. This translates into CASRGISRNSPLHF.

This chain connects TRBV28 to TRBJ1-4; D is undetermined. The CDR3 has 17 residues. Deletions cut 4 bases from V and 7 bases from J, with 22 bases between. Looked up from germline, CDR1 is MDHEN and CDR2 is SYDVKM. The DNA for the CDR3 is TGTGCCAGCAGTTCCGCGAGTAGGGCGGGTAATGGTGAAAAACTGTTTTTT. It is translated as CASSSASRAGNGEKLFF.

This clonotype showed up many times. This chain's CDR3 is CASSVGAGDQPQHF. The DNA for the CDR3 is TGTGCCAGCAGCGTAGGGGCGGGGGATCAGCCCCAGCATTTT. This sequence joins TRBV7-2 and TRBJ1-5; D is possibly TRBD1 (5 bases). The CDR3 contains 14 residues. Germline loops: CDR1 SGHTA, CDR2 FQGNSA. Trimming took off 5 bases at V and 5 bases at J, with 13 bases between the two ends.

The gene calls are TRBV20-1 and TRBJ1-4; D might be TRBD1 (5 bases). Germline CDR1 is DFQATT and CDR2 is SNEGSKA (reference sequence). The length of the CDR3 is 14 residues. Trimming removed 5 bases at V and 2 bases at J, with 12 bases between. The CDR3 DNA reads as TGCAGTGCTGCCGATAGGGGTACTAATGAAAAACTGTTTTTT. Translated, it gives CSAADRGTNEKLFF.

V is TRBV5-1 and J is TRBJ2-7, with 9 bases lining up with TRBD1. V shed 5 bases, J shed 7 bases, and the junction held 7 bases outside the gene matches. Germline-derived CDR1 and CDR2 are SGHRS and YFSETQ. The CDR3 is 13 amino acids. The CDR3 DNA reads TGCGCCAGCAGACGGACAGGGGAGGAAGAGCAGTACTTC. Amino acids: CASRRTGEEEQYF.

The chain is built from TRBV20-1 and TRBJ2-7, with D perhaps TRBD1 or TRBD2 (5 bases each). The CDR3 length is 11 residues. Germline lookup yields CDR1 DFQATT and CDR2 SNEGSKA (reference sequence). This CDR3 reads CTAWGSYEQYV. Written as DNA, the CDR3 is TGCACCGCATGGGGGTCCTACGAGCAGTACGTC.

The J gene is TRBJ2-1, the V gene TRBV5-1; 11 bases align to TRBD2. The CDR3 runs to 15 residues. V lost 0 bases to trimming and J lost 6 bases; unmatched junction nucleotides: 2. Per the germline V gene, CDR1 is SGHRS and CDR2 is YFSETQ. CDR3 sequence reads: CASSLGLAGSNEQFF. In DNA, the CDR3 is TGCGCCAGCAGCTTGGGACTAGCGGGGAGCAATGAGCAGTTCTTC.

This chain joins TRBV7-9 and TRBJ2-6, with 7 bases lining up with TRBD1. Unmatched junction bases numbered 6, after V lost 4 bases and J lost 0 bases. Looked up from germline, CDR1 is SEHNR and CDR2 is FQNEAQ (reference sequence). CDR3 length equals 17 residues. CDR3 sequence: CASSSPTGISGANVLTF. The DNA of the CDR3 is TGTGCCAGCAGCTCCCCGACAGGGATCTCTGGGGCCAACGTCCTGACTTTC.

CDR3 sequence reads: CASSFSGGPTDTQYF. The CDR3 DNA reads TGCGCCAGCAGCTTTAGCGGGGGGCCCACAGATACGCAGTATTTT. J is TRBJ2-3 and V is TRBV5-1, with 10 bases identical to TRBD2. CDR3 length equals 15 residues. The trim removed 2 bases at V and 2 bases at J, leaving 2 bases unmatched. Germline assignment: CDR1 SGHRS and CDR2 YFSETQ.

This clonotype came up once. The chain links TRBV7-6 to TRBJ2-1; D may be TRBD1 (7 bases). V was shortened by 1 base and J by 6 bases, with 13 bases between the two germline ends. The CDR3 runs 15 residues. Germline V gives CDR1 SGHVS, CDR2 FNYEAQ. CDR3 coding DNA: TGTGCCAGCAGCTTAGATGGGCAGGGGGGCAATGAGCAGTTCTTC. It codes for CASSLDGQGGNEQFF.

This clonotype was picked up a small number of times. CDR3 bases: TGTGCCAGCAGCCGGACATTCAAAGAGACCCAGTACTTC. Amino acid sequence: CASSRTFKETQYF. The chain links TRBV7-2 to TRBJ2-5, with a possible D match to TRBD1 (5 bases). This CDR3 is 13 amino acids long. Trimming left V 5 bases short and J 3 bases short, with 10 bases between. CDR1 is SGHTA and CDR2 is FQGNSA in the germline V gene.

This clonotype came up a few times. CDR3 bases: TGTGCCAGCAGGCGCGGGGGAGAGCAGTACTTC. Protein product: CASRRGGEQYF. The gene calls are TRBV27 and TRBJ2-7; 7 bases line up with TRBD2. V lost 6 bases, J lost 7 bases, and 3 bases stayed unmatched. This CDR3 region has 11 residues. The germline CDR1 and CDR2 sequences are MNHEY and SMNVEV (reference sequence).

The chain links TRBV19 to TRBJ2-2; 7 bases map to TRBD2. CDR3 size: 14 residues. Germline loops: CDR1 LNHDA, CDR2 SQIVND (reference sequence). Losses at the gene ends were 4 bases for V and 6 bases for J; bases not matched to a gene: 5. CDR3 sequence: CASSSRAGAGELFF. The CDR3 nucleotides are TGTGCCAGTAGTAGCCGCGCGGGGGCCGGGGAGCTGTTTTTT.

V gene TRBV2 combines with J gene TRBJ2-5, with D possibly TRBD2 on 6 matching bases. Germline CDR1 and CDR2: SNHLY and FYNNEI. This CDR3 has 14 residues. Trimming took 5 bases from V and 3 from J, leaving 13 bases between them. The CDR3 coding sequence is TGTGCCAGCAGTTGGACTATAACCAAAGAGACCCAGTACTTC. It specifies CASSWTITKETQYF.